This T cell receptor (beta chain) was captured by sequencing in a study of T cell repertoires in cytomegalovirus infection. Study-wide background: Recently identified HLA-C-restricted CMV epitopes and well-studied HLA-B-restricted CMV epitopes were used by the study.

This clonotype showed up just a few times. Its antigen is as yet unknown. This CDR3 contains 15 residues. Germline-derived CDR1 and CDR2 are MNHEY and SMNVEV (reference sequence). V lost 5 bases to trimming and J lost 1 base, with 12 bases between them. Each CDR3 protein is one row after TCRdb ran MiXCR on the reads. The sample has around 900,000 distinct CDR3 sequences, under 40% seen once. Material: cultured CD8+ T cells from PBMCs, obtained from culture after CMV antigen stimulation. This rearrangement joins TRBV27 to TRBJ2-1; D is ambiguous. The TCR was taken from a human donor in good health (CMV status not recorded). Some clones in this sample may be carry-over from other donors' samples. The CDR3 bases are TGTGCCAGCAGTCCGACGGCCCGATCCTACAATGAGCAGTTCTTC. Its protein is CASSPTARSYNEQFF.